These 2 T cell receptor beta chains were sequenced from one sample in a study of cytomegalovirus exposure and HLA in healthy donors. A multiplex PCR was run with 60 Vbeta primers and 13 Jbeta primers. This table comes from immunoSEQ multiplex PCR, and its TCRdb copy is limited to in-frame clones, with some not included. The table has 150,000 to 200,000 clones, almost 80% seen once. The sequenced material came from PBMCs. These receptors originate from a male donor in good health and CMV-seronegative.

This clone was seen only once. The same CDR3 arises from other DNA sequences in this sample as well. The chain is built from TRBV21-1 and TRBJ1-6. TRBV21-1 is a listed pseudogene. CDR3 length equals 17 residues. The chain's CDR3 is CARRGRGGVSYNSPLHF. The DNA of the CDR3 is TGTGCCAGGCGGGGACGGGGTGGAGTATCCTATAATTCACCCCTCCACTTT.

This chain uses TRBV7-2 with TRBJ2-3; D remains unclear. Germline loops: CDR1 SGHTA, CDR2 FQGNSA. CDR3 length equals 13 residues. V dropped 0 bases and J dropped 6 bases, with 7 bases sitting between them. CDR3 nucleotides: TGTGCCAGCAGCTTAGCGATCGAGGATACGCAGTATTTT. Amino acid sequence: CASSLAIEDTQYF.